Listed here are 31 T cell receptor beta chains from one sample, sequenced in a study of CD8+CD57+ T cells in acquired aplastic anemia. The study profiled TCR beta VDJ and CDR3 using genomic DNA as template. One entry per CDR3 protein results from TCRdb running MiXCR on the reads. The sample shows about 210,000 distinct CDR3 sequences, roughly 35% of them seen only once. Sequencing was carried out using sorted CD4+, CD8+, or CD8+CD57+ T cells (not recorded which) from PBMCs. These receptors came from a human donor in good health, serving as a control.

This clonotype was observed a handful of times. The chain uses TRBV11-3 and TRBJ2-5; D call uncertain. CDR3 size: 14 residues. The germline gives CDR1 SGHNT, CDR2 YENEEA. V lost 0 bases and J 3 bases, leaving 8 bases between the germline ends. CDR3 residues: CASSLEADEETQYF. The CDR3 coding sequence is TGTGCCAGCAGCTTAGAAGCTGACGAAGAGACCCAGTACTTC.

This sequence joins TRBV7-3 and TRBJ2-7, with 10 bases aligning to TRBD1. V was clipped by 2 bases and J by 3 bases; unmatched bases: 1. The V gene's germline CDR1 is SGHTA and CDR2 FQGTGA. The CDR3 loop spans 14 amino acids. The CDR3 DNA sequence: TGTGCCAGCAGCTTAGGGACAGGGGTCTACGAGCAGTACTTC. Protein product: CASSLGTGVYEQYF.

The rearrangement uses TRBV2 and TRBJ1-1, with D unresolved. From germline, CDR1 is SNHLY and CDR2 FYNNEI. Trimming left V 3 bases short and J 5 bases short, with 10 bases between. CDR3 length: 13 amino acids. CDR3 nucleotide sequence: TGTGCCAGCAGTGATCGGGCAGGAACTGAAGCTTTCTTT. This encodes CASSDRAGTEAFF.

This clonotype was detected ten times or more. V and J are TRBV3-1 and TRBJ1-2; the D is unclear. Trimming took off 4 bases at V and 7 bases at J, with 13 bases between the two ends. The CDR3 extends over 13 amino acids. Germline V gene data show CDR1 as LGHDT and CDR2 as YNNKEL (reference sequence). In DNA, the CDR3 is TGTGCCAGCAGCCTGACGGACGGTGGTGGCTACACCTTC. It codes for CASSLTDGGGYTF. The full variable domain, rest sourced from reference TRBV3-1 and TRBJ1-2, is DTAVSQTPKYLVTQMGNDKSIKCEQNLGHDTMYWYKQDSKKFLKIMFSYNNKELIINETVPNRFSPKSPDKAHLNLHINSLELGDSAVYFCASSLTDGGGYTFGSGTRLTVV.

This clonotype was seen many times. The chain uses TRBV20-1 and TRBJ2-7, with 11 bases fitting TRBD1. Germline trimming cut 6 bases from V and 2 bases from J; bases unmatched to any gene: 6. Germline CDR1 and CDR2: DFQATT and SNEGSKA (reference sequence). The CDR3 consists of 14 residues. CDR3 amino acids: CSAPDRGRPYEQYF. DNA for the CDR3: TGCAGTGCCCCGGACAGGGGGCGCCCCTACGAGCAGTACTTC.

A note on this clonotype: A clone one base away is much larger, so this may be a read error. The CDR3 DNA reads as TGTGCCAGTAGTATAGAGGCGCGACAGGGGAGTAACTATGGCTGCACCTTC. This translates into CASSIEARQGSNYGCTF. The rearrangement joins TRBV19 to TRBJ1-2; the match to TRBD1 covers 8 bases. The CDR3 covers 17 residues. Per the germline V gene, CDR1 is LNHDA and CDR2 is SQIVND (reference sequence).

This clonotype was recorded at least ten times. This rearrangement joins TRBV5-1 to TRBJ2-5; 7 positions agree with TRBD1. The V gene's germline CDR1 is SGHRS and CDR2 YFSETQ. V was clipped by 0 bases and J by 4 bases; unmatched bases: 12. The CDR3 covers 17 residues. CDR3 DNA: TGCGCCAGCAGCTTGGGACAGGGCGTAGGGTCGGCAGAGACCCAGTACTTC. Protein product: CASSLGQGVGSAETQYF.

Turning to this clonotype: One end of the junction varies from germline; a read error may be responsible. The V and J genes are TRBV6-1 and TRBJ2-3; no clear D. The CDR3 length is 12 residues. Germline CDR1 reads MNHNS; CDR2 reads SASEGT. Here the CDR3 DNA reads TGTGCCAGCAACCTCTCCGAGGATACGCAGTATTTC. Protein sequence: CASNLSEDTQYF.

V and J are TRBV7-2 and TRBJ2-7; D is perhaps TRBD1 (5 bases). Germline V lookup: CDR1 SGHTA, CDR2 FQGNSA. This CDR3 spans 14 amino acids. V lost 1 base, J lost 2 bases, and 9 bases lay in between. CDR3 sequence (DNA): TGTGCCAGCAGCTTAGAGGTAGGGGCCTACGAGCAGTACTTC. Residues: CASSLEVGAYEQYF.

Worth noting for this clonotype: This likely comes from a read error, as the CDR3 has no conserved phenylalanine or tryptophan at its end. The DNA is omitted, as the CDR3 cannot be located on it reliably, and the CDR3 follows TCRdb's listing. This chain connects TRBV2 to TRBJ2-5. Ends included, the CDR3 has 9 residues. From germline, CDR1 is SNHLY and CDR2 FYNNEI. This chain's CDR3 is CASRQSEIP.

Turning to this clonotype: A much bigger clone sits one base away, suggesting this may be a read error. V and J are TRBV5-1 and TRBJ2-7, with 8 bases identical to TRBD1. The CDR3 is made up of 13 amino acids. Germline-derived CDR1 and CDR2 are SGHRS and YFSETQ. V lost 8 bases, J lost 3 bases, and 7 bases stayed unmatched. DNA of the CDR3: TGCGCCAGAGGGACAGGACCAATCTACGAGCAGTACTTC. Amino acid sequence: CARGTGPIYEQYF.

This clonotype was seen only a few times. The rearrangement uses TRBV4-2 and TRBJ2-1; TRBD2 matches at 12 bases. Losses at the gene ends were 6 bases for V and 7 bases for J; bases not matched to a gene: 7. The CDR3 sequence is 15 residues long. From germline, CDR1 is LGHNA and CDR2 YNFKEQ. The CDR3 region is CASSSGLAGSNEQFF. The CDR3 DNA reads TGTGCCAGCAGTAGTGGACTAGCGGGGTCGAATGAGCAGTTCTTC.

This clonotype has a count of ten or more. The chain recombines TRBV19 with TRBJ2-3, with TRBD2 matching over 12 bases. CDR1 is LNHDA, CDR2 SQIVND, per germline (reference sequence). The CDR3 length is 17 residues. V trimming: 4 bases; J trimming: 3 bases; junction bases outside the gene matches: 8. The CDR3 DNA reads as TGTGCCAGTAGTAACCGTGGACTAGCGGGGCGAACAGATACGCAGTATTTT. As protein: CASSNRGLAGRTDTQYF.

Ten or more counts support this clonotype. Relative to the germline gene, one junction end is altered; a read error may explain this. The chain links TRBV10-3 to TRBJ2-6; TRBD1 aligns across 10 bases. This CDR3 is built from 17 residues. CDR1 and CDR2 from the germline V gene are ENHRY and SYGVKD. CDR3 region: CAISEVRQGAGADVLTF. The CDR3 DNA reads TGTGCCATCAGTGAGGTTAGACAGGGGGCTGGGGCCGACGTCCTGACTTTC.

The chain is built from TRBV20-1 and TRBJ2-2; 9 bases map to TRBD2. Germline assignment: CDR1 DFQATT and CDR2 SNEGSKA (reference sequence). V shed 0 bases and J 4 bases; nucleotides not matched to a gene: 6. The CDR3 has 16 amino acids. The CDR3 here is CSAREDVAGATGELFF. The CDR3 DNA sequence: TGCAGTGCTAGAGAGGACGTAGCGGGGGCCACCGGGGAGCTGTTTTTT.

At least ten counts were recorded for this clonotype. V and J are TRBV15 and TRBJ2-1, with a tentative D call TRBD1 (5 bases). Germline lookup yields CDR1 LNHNV and CDR2 YYDKDF (reference sequence). The CDR3 spans 16 residues. V was clipped by 0 bases and J by 4 bases, with 13 bases between them. CDR3 region: CATSRDQGTTYNEQFF. In nucleotides, the CDR3 is TGTGCCACCAGCAGAGACCAGGGAACGACTTACAATGAGCAGTTCTTC.

V and J are TRBV4-3 and TRBJ1-1, with TRBD1 matching 12 bases. The V gene's germline CDR1 is LGHNA and CDR2 YSLEER. The CDR3 is 16 residues long. V lost 1 base and J lost 11; bases outside the gene matches: 11. The CDR3 sequence: CASSQASGTGGMGAFF. Written as DNA, the CDR3 is TGCGCCAGCAGCCAAGCAAGTGGGACAGGGGGCATGGGGGCTTTCTTT.

Notes on this clonotype: At one end, the junction sequence differs from germline, possibly due to a read error. This chain connects TRBV7-6 to TRBJ2-7, with D possibly matching TRBD1 (5 bases). The CDR3 covers 13 residues. Germline V gives CDR1 SGHVS, CDR2 FNYEAQ. CDR3 nucleotides: TGTGCCAGCATCTTATCAGGGTCCTACGAGCAGTACTTC. This codes for CASILSGSYEQYF.

This clonotype has a count of ten or more. The rearrangement uses TRBV5-1 and TRBJ2-7, with D possibly matching TRBD1 (6 bases). Germline values: CDR1 SGHRS, CDR2 YFSETQ. V lost 0 bases, J lost 5 bases, and 18 bases lay in between. CDR3 length equals 16 residues. CDR3 region: CASSLDKQGFGNEQYF. The CDR3 DNA reads as TGCGCCAGCAGCTTGGACAAACAGGGCTTTGGGAACGAGCAGTACTTC.

The V call is TRBV6-5, the J call TRBJ1-5; no clear D gene. Germline loops: CDR1 MNHEY, CDR2 SVGAGI. The CDR3 contains 12 residues. V was trimmed by 3 bases and J by 9 bases, leaving 9 bases between them. The CDR3 region has the DNA TGTGCCAGCAGTTATTTCTTGGGGCCCCAGCATTTT. Amino acid sequence: CASSYFLGPQHF.

The table lists this clonotype with a count of one. V and J are TRBV5-1 and TRBJ2-1, with 9 bases that match TRBD2. With V trimmed by 2 bases and J by 6 bases, 6 bases remained unmatched. The germline gives CDR1 SGHRS, CDR2 YFSETQ. CDR3 length: 15 amino acids. CDR3: CASSFSGSRINEQFF. Here the CDR3 DNA reads TGCGCCAGCAGCTTTAGCGGGAGTCGGATCAATGAGCAGTTCTTC. The full variable domain, its missing parts supplied by reference TRBV5-1 and TRBJ2-1, is KAGVTQTPRYLIKTRGQQVTLSCSPISGHRSVSWYQQTPGQGLQFLFEYFSETQRNKGNFPGRFSGRQFSNSRSEMNVSTLELGDSALYLCASSFSGSRINEQFFGPGTRLTVL.

On this clonotype: This could be a read error, since a much larger clone is one nucleotide away. The V call is TRBV6-1, the J call TRBJ2-2; no firm D call. Germline loops: CDR1 MNHNS, CDR2 SASEGT. This CDR3 is 12 amino acids long. Trimming cost V 6 bases and J 2 bases, with 4 bases left between them. CDR3 nucleotides: TGTGCCAGCAGGCGTAACACCGGGGAGCTGTTTTTT. Protein sequence: CASRRNTGELFF.

The chain joins TRBV24-1 to TRBJ2-5; 10 nucleotides match TRBD1. V lost 6 bases, J lost 4 bases, and 16 bases stayed unmatched. The CDR3 length is 18 residues. The V gene's germline CDR1 is KGHDR and CDR2 SFDVKD. CDR3 coding DNA: TGTGCCACCAGTAAGGGCAGAGGGGACAGGGGATTGGGAGAGACCCAGTACTTC. This codes for CATSKGRGDRGLGETQYF.

The V and J genes are TRBV2 and TRBJ1-6; the match to TRBD1 covers 10 bases. V shed 5 bases, J shed 8 bases, and the junction held 3 bases outside the gene matches. Germline loops: CDR1 SNHLY, CDR2 FYNNEI. This CDR3 spans 14 amino acids. The CDR3 spells CASSLDRGDSPLHF. The CDR3, as DNA: TGTGCCAGCAGTCTGGACAGGGGGGATTCACCCCTCCACTTT.

This clonotype was found many times. The chain combines TRBV24-1 with TRBJ1-5; tentative D call: TRBD1 (6 bases). V gave up 3 bases and J gave up 8 bases, with 13 bases separating them. Germline values: CDR1 KGHDR, CDR2 SFDVKD. This CDR3 has 14 residues. The CDR3 sequence: CATSDGQGREPQHF. The CDR3 DNA is TGTGCCACCAGTGATGGCCAGGGGCGGGAGCCCCAGCATTTT.

This chain uses TRBV12-5 with TRBJ1-1, with unresolved D. The CDR3 length is 19 residues. Germline CDR1 is LGHNT and CDR2 is FRNRAP. Trimming left V 0 bases short and J 0 bases short, with 20 bases between. CDR3 region: CASGLVLGSARLMNTEAFF. For the CDR3, the DNA is TGTGCTAGTGGTTTGGTACTTGGGAGTGCTAGACTCATGAACACTGAAGCTTTCTTT.

A few counts support this clonotype. The V and J genes are TRBV11-2 and TRBJ2-7, with 8 bases fitting TRBD2. This CDR3 spans 16 amino acids. Trimming at V came to 5 bases and at J to 7 bases, leaving 16 bases not matched to a gene. CDR1 and CDR2 from the germline V gene are SGHAT and FQNNGV. The CDR3 DNA follows: TGTGCCAGCAGCCTAGCTCTTTTGGCGGGAGGTGGGGAGCAGTACTTC. Protein product: CASSLALLAGGGEQYF.

The chain couples TRBV7-2 to TRBJ2-5; D is tentatively TRBD1 or TRBD2 (5 bases each). The end of the DNA is better explained by TRBJ2-7, so the J call may be wrong. Germline CDR1 is SGHTA and CDR2 is FQGNSA. The CDR3 contains 15 residues. CDR3 in DNA: TGTGCCAGCAGCCGGGGACGTGGGAGCTCCTACGAGCAGTACTTC. This encodes CASSRGRGSSYEQYF.

The sample holds many counts of this clonotype. The rearrangement uses TRBV7-9 and TRBJ2-2; 9 bases are a match to TRBD2. The trim removed 6 bases at V and 6 bases at J, leaving 5 bases unmatched. Germline CDR1 reads SEHNR; CDR2 reads FQNEAQ (reference sequence). This CDR3 has 14 residues. CDR3 amino acids: CASRSSGRAGELFF. The CDR3 DNA follows: TGTGCCAGCAGGAGTAGCGGGAGAGCCGGGGAGCTGTTTTTT.

Note on this clonotype: A much larger clonotype is one base distant, so this may be a read error. J is TRBJ1-3 and V is TRBV5-4; maybe TRBD1 (5 bases). Germline lookup yields CDR1 SGHNT and CDR2 YYREEE (reference sequence). The CDR3 loop spans 15 amino acids. The CDR3 here is CASSHGTFSGNTICF. CDR3 bases: TGTGCCAGCAGCCACGGGACCTTCTCTGGAAACACCATATGTTTT.

The V call is TRBV10-2, the J call TRBJ1-1, with 7 bases identical to TRBD1. This CDR3 comprises 16 residues. V dropped 3 bases and J dropped 3; count of bases not matched to a gene: 10. The germline V gene encodes CDR1 WSHSY and CDR2 SAAADI. This CDR3 is CASSDPGTQGDTEAFF. Here the CDR3 DNA reads TGCGCCAGCAGTGACCCTGGGACTCAGGGGGACACTGAAGCTTTCTTT.